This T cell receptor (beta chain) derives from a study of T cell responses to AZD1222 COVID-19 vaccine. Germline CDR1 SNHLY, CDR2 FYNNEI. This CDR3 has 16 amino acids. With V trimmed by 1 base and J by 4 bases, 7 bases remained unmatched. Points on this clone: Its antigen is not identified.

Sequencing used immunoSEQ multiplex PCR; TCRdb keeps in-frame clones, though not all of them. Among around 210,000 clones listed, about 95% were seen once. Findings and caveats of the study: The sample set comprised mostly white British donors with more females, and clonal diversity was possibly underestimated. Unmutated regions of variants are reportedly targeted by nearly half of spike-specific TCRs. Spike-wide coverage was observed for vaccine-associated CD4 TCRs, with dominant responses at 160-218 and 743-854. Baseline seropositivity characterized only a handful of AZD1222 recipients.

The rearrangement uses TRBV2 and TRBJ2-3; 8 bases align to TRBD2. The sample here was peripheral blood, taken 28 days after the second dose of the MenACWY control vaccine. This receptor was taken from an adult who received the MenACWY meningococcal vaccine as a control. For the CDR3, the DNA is TGTGCCAGCAGTGAAGAGAGCGGGAGCCGGCCAGATACGCAGTATTTT. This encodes CASSEESGSRPDTQYF.